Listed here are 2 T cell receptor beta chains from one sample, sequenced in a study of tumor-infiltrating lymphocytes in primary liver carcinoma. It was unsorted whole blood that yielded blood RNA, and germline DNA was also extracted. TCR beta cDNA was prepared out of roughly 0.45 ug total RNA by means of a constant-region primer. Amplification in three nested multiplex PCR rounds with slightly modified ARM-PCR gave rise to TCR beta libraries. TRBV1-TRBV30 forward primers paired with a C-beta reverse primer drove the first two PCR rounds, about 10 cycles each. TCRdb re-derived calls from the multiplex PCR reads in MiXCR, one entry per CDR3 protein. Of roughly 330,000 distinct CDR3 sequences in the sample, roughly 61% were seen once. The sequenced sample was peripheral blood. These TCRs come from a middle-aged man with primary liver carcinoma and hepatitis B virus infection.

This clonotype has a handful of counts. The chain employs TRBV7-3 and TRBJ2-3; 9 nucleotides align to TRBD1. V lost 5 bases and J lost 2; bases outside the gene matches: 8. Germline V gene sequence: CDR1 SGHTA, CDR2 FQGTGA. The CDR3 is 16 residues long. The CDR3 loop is CASSARQGGNTDTQYF. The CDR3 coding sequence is TGTGCCAGCAGCGCTAGACAGGGGGGGAACACAGATACGCAGTATTTT. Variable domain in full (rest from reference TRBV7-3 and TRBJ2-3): GAGVSQTPSNKVTEKGKYVELRCDPISGHTALYWYRQSLGQGPEFLIYFQGTGAADDSGLPNDRFFAVRPEGSVSTLKIQRTERGDSAVYLCASSARQGGNTDTQYFGPGTRLTVL.

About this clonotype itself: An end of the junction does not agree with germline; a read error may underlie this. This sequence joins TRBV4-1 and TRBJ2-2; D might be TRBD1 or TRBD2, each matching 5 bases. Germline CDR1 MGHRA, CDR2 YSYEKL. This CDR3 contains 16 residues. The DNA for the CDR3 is TGCGCCAGCAGCCATGTACGTCCCCGAGGGACCGGGGTGCTGTTTTTT. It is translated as CASSHVRPRGTGVLFF.